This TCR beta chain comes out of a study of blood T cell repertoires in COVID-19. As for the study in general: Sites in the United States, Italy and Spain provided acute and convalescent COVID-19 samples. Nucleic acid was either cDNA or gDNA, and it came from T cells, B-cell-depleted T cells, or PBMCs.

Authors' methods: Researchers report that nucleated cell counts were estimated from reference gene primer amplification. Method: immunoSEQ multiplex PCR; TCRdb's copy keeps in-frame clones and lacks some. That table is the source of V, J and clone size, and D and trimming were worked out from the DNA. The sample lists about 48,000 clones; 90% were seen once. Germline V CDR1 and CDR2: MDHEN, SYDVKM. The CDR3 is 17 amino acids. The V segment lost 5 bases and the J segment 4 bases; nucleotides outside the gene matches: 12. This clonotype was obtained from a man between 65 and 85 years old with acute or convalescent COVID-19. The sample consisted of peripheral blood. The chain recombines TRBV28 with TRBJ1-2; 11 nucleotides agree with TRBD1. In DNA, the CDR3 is TGTGCCAGCAGTCCTAACCTACCGGGACAGGGGGTCTATGGCTACACCTTC. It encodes CASSPNLPGQGVYGYTF.